The present TCR beta chain was sequenced within a study of blood T cells in healthy people across ages. This CDR3 is built from 14 residues. V lost 7 bases, J lost 3 bases, and 15 bases lay in between. Germline V gene lookup returns CDR1 SQVTM and CDR2 ANQGSEA. A sample-barcoded 5' primer and a J-beta primer mix were used in a second PCR of roughly 6 to 11 cycles. TCRdb independently ran MiXCR on the 5' RACE reads; one entry per CDR3 protein. The repertoire consists of fewer than 750,000 distinct CDR3 sequences, with under 65% occurring once and the leading ten covering roughly 13%. The sequenced sample was blood. This clonotype was sampled from a woman of 80 years or more in good health. The rearrangement uses TRBV29-1 and TRBJ2-2, with D possibly matching TRBD1 (6 bases). CDR3 loop: CSAQQGRDTGELFF. DNA for the CDR3: TGCAGCGCGCAACAGGGTCGAGACACCGGGGAGCTGTTTTTT.